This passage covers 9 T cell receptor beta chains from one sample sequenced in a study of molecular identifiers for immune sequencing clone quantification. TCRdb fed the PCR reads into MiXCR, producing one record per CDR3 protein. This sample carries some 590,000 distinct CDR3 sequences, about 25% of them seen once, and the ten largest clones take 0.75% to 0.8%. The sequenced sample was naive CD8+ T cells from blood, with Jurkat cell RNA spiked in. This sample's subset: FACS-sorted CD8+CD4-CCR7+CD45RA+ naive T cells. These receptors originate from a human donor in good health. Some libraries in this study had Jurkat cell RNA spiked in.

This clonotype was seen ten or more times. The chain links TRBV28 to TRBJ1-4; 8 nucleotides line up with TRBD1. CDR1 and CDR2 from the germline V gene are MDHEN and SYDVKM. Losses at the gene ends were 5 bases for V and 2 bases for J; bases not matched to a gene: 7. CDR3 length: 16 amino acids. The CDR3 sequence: CASSMYQGATNEKLFF. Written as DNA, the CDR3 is TGTGCCAGCAGTATGTACCAGGGGGCGACTAATGAAAAACTGTTTTTT.

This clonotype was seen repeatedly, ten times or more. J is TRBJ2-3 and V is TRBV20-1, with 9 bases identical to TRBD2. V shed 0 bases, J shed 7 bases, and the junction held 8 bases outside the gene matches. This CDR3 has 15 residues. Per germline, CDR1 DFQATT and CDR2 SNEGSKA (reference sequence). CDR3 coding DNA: TGCAGTGCTAGAGATCATTTAGCGGGGGATTATACGCAGTATTTT. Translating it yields CSARDHLAGDYTQYF.

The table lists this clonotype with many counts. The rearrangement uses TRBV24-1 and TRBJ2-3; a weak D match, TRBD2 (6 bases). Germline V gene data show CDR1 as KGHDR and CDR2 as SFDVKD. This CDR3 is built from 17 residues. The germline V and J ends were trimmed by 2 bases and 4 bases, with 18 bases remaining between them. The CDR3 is CATSDSTGDGFADTQYF. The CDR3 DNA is TGTGCCACCAGTGATTCGACGGGGGATGGCTTCGCAGATACGCAGTATTTT.

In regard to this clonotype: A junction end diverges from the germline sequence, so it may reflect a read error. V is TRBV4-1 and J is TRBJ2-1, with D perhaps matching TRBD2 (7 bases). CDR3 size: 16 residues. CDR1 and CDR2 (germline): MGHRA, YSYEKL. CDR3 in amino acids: CAGSQETGGSCNEQFF. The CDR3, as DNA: TGCGCCGGCAGCCAGGAGACGGGGGGCTCCTGCAATGAGCAGTTCTTC.

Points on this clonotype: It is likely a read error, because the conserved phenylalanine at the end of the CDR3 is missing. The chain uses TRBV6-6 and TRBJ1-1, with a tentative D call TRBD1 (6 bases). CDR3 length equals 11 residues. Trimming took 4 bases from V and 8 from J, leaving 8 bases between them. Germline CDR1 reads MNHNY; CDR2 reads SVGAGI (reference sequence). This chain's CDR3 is CASSLGQEAFS. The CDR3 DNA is TGTGCCAGCAGTTTGGGACAAGAAGCTTTCTCT.

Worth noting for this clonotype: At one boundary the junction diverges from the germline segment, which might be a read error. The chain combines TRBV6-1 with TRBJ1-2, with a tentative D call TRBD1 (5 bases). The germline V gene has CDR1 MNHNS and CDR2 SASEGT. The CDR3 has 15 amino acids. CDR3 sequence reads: CASGDAPGRGSDYTF. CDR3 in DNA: TGTGCCAGCGGTGATGCCCCAGGGAGGGGCTCCGACTACACCTTC.

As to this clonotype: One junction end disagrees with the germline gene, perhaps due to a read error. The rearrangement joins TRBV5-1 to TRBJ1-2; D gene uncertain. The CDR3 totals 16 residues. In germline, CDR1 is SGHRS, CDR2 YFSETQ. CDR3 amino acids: CACSFSTGVLSYGYTF. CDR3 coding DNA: TGCGCCTGCAGCTTTAGCACTGGAGTGTTGAGCTATGGCTACACCTTC.

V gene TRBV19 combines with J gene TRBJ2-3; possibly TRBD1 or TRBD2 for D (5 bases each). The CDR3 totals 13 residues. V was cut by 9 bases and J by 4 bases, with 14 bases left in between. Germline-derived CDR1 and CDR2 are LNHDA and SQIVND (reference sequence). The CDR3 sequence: CASTLGTPDTQYF. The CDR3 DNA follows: TGTGCCAGCACCCTCGGGACCCCAGATACGCAGTATTTT.

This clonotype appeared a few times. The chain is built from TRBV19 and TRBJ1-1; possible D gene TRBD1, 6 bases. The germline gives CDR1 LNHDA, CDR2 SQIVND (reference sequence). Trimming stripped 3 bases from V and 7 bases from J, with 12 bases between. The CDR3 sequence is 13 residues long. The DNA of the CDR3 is TGTGCCAGTAGTATCCTAGGGGGGAATGAAGCTTTCTTT. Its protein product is CASSILGGNEAFF.